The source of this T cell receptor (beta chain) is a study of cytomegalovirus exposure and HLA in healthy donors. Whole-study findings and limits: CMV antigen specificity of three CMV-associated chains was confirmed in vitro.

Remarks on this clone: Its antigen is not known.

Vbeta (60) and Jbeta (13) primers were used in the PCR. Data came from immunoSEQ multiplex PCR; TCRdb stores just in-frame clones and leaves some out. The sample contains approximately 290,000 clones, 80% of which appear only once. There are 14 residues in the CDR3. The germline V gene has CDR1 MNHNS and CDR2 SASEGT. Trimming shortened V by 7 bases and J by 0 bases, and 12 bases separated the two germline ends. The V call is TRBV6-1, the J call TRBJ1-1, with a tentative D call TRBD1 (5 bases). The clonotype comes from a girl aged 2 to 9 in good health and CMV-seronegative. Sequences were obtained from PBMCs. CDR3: CASTEQVVNTEAFF. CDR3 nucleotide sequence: TGTGCCAGCACGGAACAGGTAGTGAACACTGAAGCTTTCTTT.